This T cell receptor (beta chain) was recovered during a study of cytomegalovirus exposure and HLA in healthy donors. As concerns this clone: Its antigen is as yet unknown.

V lost 0 bases, J lost 0 bases, and 5 bases stayed unmatched. The CDR3 is made up of 17 amino acids. The V gene's germline CDR1 is SGHRS and CDR2 YFSETQ. The PCR made use of 60 Vbeta and 13 Jbeta primers. Here immunoSEQ multiplex PCR was the method, and the copy in TCRdb shows in-frame clones only, minus some. The table has about 75,000 clones, more than 65% seen once. Broader study findings: More than 150 TCR beta chains were listed as cytomegalovirus-associated. Some V segments, TRBV6-2 and TRBV6-3 among them, were indistinguishable and were therefore excluded.

The sample taken for sequencing was PBMCs. The receptor was isolated from a man between 65 and 85 years old in good health and CMV-seropositive. The chain links TRBV5-1 to TRBJ2-4, with 8 bases aligning to TRBD1. CDR3 sequence: CASSLGGQEIAKNIQYF. The CDR3 region has the DNA TGCGCCAGCAGCTTGGGGGGACAGGAGATAGCCAAAAACATTCAGTACTTC. Using reference TRBV5-1 and TRBJ2-4 for the parts outside the CDR3, the full variable domain is KAGVTQTPRYLIKTRGQQVTLSCSPISGHRSVSWYQQTPGQGLQFLFEYFSETQRNKGNFPGRFSGRQFSNSRSEMNVSTLELGDSALYLCASSLGGQEIAKNIQYFGAGTRLSVL.